This record concerns one T cell receptor beta chain sequence. Its antigen is not known. The input was about 490 ng total RNA; TCR beta cDNA was made from it with a constant-region primer. Slightly modified ARM-PCR served as the procedure for the TCR beta libraries. These libraries came from three rounds of nested multiplex PCR. The first two PCR rounds, roughly 10 cycles each, used TRBV1-TRBV30 forward primers and a C-beta reverse primer. Via MiXCR, TCRdb re-called the multiplex PCR reads, giving one row per CDR3 protein. The sample consists of about 350,000 distinct CDR3 sequences, approximately 64% of them appearing once. CDR1 SGHRS and CDR2 YFSETQ come from the germline V gene. Trimming removed 0 bases from V and 9 bases from J, with 13 bases in between. The CDR3 is 13 amino acids. The sample is drawn from a study of tumor-infiltrating lymphocytes in primary liver carcinoma. Background on the study: Cases comprised patients with primary liver carcinoma who received surgical resection. Recorded tumor stage was T1-T3 N0M0, with diameters of roughly 4 to 10 cm. Samples returned roughly 3.5 to 8 million productive TCRbeta reads each. Read depth did not differ significantly between tissue types. Study-wide points: Tumor-adjacent and tumor-blood pairs shared a smaller degree of overlap than tumor region pairs.

They got blood RNA out of unsorted whole blood and also pulled out germline DNA. The V call is TRBV5-1, the J call TRBJ2-7; D may be TRBD1 (6 bases). This sequence originates from a man aged 35-49 years with primary liver carcinoma and hepatitis B virus infection. Sequencing was performed on peripheral blood. The CDR3 loop is CASSLGGHDGQYF. The DNA for the CDR3 is TGCGCCAGCAGCTTGGGGGGGCACGACGGGCAGTACTTC.